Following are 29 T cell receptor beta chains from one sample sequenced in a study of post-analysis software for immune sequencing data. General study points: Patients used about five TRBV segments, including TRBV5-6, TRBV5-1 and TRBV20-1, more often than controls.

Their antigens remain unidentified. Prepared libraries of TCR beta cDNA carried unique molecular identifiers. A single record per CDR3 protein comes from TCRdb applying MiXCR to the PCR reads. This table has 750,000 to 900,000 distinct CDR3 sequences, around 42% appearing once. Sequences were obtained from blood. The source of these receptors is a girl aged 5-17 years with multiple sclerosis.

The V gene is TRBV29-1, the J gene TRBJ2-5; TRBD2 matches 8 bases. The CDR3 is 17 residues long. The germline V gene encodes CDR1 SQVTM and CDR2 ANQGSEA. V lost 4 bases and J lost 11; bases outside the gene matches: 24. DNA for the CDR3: TGCAGCGTTGGGACCCCACTAGCGGCTCCCGGGCACAATGAGCAGTACTTC. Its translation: CSVGTPLAAPGHNEQYF.

The DNA for the CDR3 is TGTGCCAGCAGTTTTTCGCCCACTGAAGCTTTCTTT. Translation: CASSFSPTEAFF. The chain couples TRBV12-3 or TRBV12-4 to TRBJ1-1, with unresolved D. Trimming shortened V by 3 bases and J by 4 bases, and 6 bases separated the two germline ends. The length of the CDR3 is 12 residues.

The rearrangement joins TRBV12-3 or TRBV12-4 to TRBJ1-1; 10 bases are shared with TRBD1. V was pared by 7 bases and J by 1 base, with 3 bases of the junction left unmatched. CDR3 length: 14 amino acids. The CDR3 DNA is TGTGCCAGCACCCGACAGGGGGCGAACACTGAAGCTTTCTTT. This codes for CASTRQGANTEAFF.

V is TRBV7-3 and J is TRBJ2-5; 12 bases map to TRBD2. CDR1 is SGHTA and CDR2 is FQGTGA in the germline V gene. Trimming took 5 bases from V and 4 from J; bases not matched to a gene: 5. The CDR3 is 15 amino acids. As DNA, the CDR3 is TGTGCCAGCAGCAAGACTAGCGGGAGAGGAGAGACCCAGTACTTC. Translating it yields CASSKTSGRGETQYF.

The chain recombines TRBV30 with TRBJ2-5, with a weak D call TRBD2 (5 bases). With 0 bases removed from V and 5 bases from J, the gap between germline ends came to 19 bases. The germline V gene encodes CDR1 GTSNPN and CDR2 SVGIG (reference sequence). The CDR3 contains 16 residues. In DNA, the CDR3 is TGTGCCTGGAGTGTAGGAAGGGAGTCGATGTTTGAGACCCAGTACTTC. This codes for CAWSVGRESMFETQYF.

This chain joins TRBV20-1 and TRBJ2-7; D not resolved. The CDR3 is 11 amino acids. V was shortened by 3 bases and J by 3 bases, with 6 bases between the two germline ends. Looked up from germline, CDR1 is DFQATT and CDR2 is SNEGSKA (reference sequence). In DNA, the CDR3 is TGCAGTGCTAGTCTTAACTACGAGCAGTACTTC. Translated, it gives CSASLNYEQYF.

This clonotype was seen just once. The CDR3 DNA sequence: TGTGCCATCAGTGACCCTGGAGCCTGGGATACGCAGTATTTT. Translation gives CAISDPGAWDTQYF. V gene TRBV10-3 combines with J gene TRBJ2-3; D is uncertain. The germline gives CDR1 ENHRY, CDR2 SYGVKD. The CDR3 contains 14 residues. V lost 3 bases and J lost 6, with 13 bases in between.

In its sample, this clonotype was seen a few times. The CDR3 DNA sequence: TGTGCCAGCAGCGTAGGCCCAGGGGGCGGAGAGCAGTACTTC. Translated, it gives CASSVGPGGGEQYF. J is TRBJ2-7 and V is TRBV9; 8 bases map to TRBD1. Unmatched junction bases numbered 6, after V lost 0 bases and J lost 7 bases. Germline V gene data show CDR1 as SGDLS and CDR2 as YYNGEE. This CDR3 is 14 amino acids long.

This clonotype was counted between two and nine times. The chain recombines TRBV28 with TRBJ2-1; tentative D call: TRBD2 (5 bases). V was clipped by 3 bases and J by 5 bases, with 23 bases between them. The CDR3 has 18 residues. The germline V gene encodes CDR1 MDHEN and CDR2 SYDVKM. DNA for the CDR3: TGTGCCAGCAGTTTCCCCGGAGGTGTTTGGGGTGTGGACAATGAGCAGTTCTTC. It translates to CASSFPGGVWGVDNEQFF.

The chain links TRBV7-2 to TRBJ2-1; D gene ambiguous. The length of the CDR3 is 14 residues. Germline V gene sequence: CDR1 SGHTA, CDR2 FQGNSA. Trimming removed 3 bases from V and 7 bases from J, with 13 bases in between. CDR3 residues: CASSFHIARNEQFF. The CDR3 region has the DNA TGTGCCAGCAGCTTCCACATAGCCCGAAATGAGCAGTTCTTC.

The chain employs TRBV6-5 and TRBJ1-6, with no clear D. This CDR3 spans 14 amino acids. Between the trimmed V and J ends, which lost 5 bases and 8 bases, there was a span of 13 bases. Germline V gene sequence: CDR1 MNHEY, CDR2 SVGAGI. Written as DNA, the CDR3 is TGTGCCAGCAGTCTCACCGCCGGGGATTCACCCCTCCACTTT. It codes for CASSLTAGDSPLHF.

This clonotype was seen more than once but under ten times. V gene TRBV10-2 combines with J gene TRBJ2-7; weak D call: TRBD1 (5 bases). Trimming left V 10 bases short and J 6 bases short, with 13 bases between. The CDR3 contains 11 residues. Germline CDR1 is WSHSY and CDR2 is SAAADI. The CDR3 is CATGQGSEQYF. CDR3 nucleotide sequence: TGCGCCACCGGGCAGGGTAGCGAGCAGTACTTC.

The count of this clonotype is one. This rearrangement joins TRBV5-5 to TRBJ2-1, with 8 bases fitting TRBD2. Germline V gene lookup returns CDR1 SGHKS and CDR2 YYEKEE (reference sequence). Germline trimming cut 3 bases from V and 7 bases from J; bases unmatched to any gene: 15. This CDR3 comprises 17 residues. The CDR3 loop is CASSWPRGAGVGNEQFF. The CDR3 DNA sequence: TGTGCCAGCAGCTGGCCCCGGGGAGCGGGAGTAGGAAATGAGCAGTTCTTC.

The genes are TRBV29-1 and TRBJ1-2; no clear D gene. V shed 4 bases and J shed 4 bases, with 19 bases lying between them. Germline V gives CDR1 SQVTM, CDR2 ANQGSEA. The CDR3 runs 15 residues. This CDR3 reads CSVAQFYDIRYGYTF. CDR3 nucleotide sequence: TGCAGCGTTGCCCAATTCTATGACATTCGCTATGGCTACACCTTC.

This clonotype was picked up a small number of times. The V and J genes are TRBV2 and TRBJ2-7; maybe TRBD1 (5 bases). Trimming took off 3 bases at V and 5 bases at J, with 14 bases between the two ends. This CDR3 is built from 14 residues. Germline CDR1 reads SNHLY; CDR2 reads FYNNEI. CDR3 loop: CASSDLQASHEQYF. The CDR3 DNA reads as TGTGCCAGCAGTGATCTACAGGCGTCCCACGAGCAGTACTTC.

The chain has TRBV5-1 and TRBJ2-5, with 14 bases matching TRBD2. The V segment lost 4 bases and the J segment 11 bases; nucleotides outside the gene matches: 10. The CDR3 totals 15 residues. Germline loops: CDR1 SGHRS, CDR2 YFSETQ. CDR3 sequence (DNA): TGCGCCAGCAGCGGGACTAGCGGGAGTAGCAATGAGCAGTACTTC. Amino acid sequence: CASSGTSGSSNEQYF.

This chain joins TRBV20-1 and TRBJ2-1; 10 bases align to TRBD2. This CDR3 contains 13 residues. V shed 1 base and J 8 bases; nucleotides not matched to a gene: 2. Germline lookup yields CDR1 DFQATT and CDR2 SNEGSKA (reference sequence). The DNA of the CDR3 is TGCAGTGCTAGAGTAGCGGGAGGATATGAGCAGTTCTTC. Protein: CSARVAGGYEQFF.

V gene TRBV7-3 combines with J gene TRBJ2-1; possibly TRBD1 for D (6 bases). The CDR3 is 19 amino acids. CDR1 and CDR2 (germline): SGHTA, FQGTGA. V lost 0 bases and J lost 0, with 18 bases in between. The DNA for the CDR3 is TGTGCCAGCAGCTTAACGGGGGCTCGAGGGCTGAGCTCCTACAATGAGCAGTTCTTC. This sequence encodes CASSLTGARGLSSYNEQFF.

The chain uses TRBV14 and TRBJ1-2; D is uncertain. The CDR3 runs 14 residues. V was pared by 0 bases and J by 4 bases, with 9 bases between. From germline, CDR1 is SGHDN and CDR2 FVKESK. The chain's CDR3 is CASSQDSSFYGYTF. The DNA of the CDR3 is TGTGCCAGCAGCCAAGACAGCAGCTTCTATGGCTACACCTTC.

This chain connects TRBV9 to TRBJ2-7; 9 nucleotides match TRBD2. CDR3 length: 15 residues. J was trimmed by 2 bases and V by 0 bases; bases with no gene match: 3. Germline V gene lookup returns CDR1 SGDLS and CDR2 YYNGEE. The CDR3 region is CASSVGTSEAYEQYF. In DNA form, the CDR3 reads TGTGCCAGCAGCGTAGGGACTAGCGAGGCCTACGAGCAGTACTTC.

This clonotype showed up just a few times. DNA for the CDR3: TGTGCCAGCAGCTTATTTCCCCGACAAACTAGCACAGATACGCAGTATTTT. It encodes CASSLFPRQTSTDTQYF. The chain links TRBV7-3 to TRBJ2-3; D call uncertain. Deletions cut 2 bases from V and 0 bases from J, with 15 bases between. The CDR3 consists of 17 residues. Germline CDR1 SGHTA, CDR2 FQGTGA.

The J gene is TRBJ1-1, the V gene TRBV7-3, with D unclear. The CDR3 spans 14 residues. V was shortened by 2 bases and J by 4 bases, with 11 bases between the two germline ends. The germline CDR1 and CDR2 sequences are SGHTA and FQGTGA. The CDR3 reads CASSLDGRVTEAFF. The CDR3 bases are TGTGCCAGCAGCTTAGACGGAAGGGTCACTGAAGCTTTCTTT.

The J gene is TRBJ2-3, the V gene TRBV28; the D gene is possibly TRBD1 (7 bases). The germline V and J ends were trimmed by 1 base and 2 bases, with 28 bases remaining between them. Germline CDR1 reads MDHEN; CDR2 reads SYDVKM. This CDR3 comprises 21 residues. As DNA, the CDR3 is TGTGCCAGCAGTTTATCGTACGCACCTGCCAGGGGGAGGTCTACCACAGATACGCAGTATTTT. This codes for CASSLSYAPARGRSTTDTQYF.

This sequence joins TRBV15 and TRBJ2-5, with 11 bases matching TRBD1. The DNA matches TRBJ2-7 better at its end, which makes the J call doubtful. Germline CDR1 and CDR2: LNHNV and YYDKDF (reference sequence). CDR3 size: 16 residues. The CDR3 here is CATSADVGTGGDEQYF. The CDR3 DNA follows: TGTGCCACCAGCGCCGACGTTGGGACAGGGGGTGACGAGCAGTACTTC.

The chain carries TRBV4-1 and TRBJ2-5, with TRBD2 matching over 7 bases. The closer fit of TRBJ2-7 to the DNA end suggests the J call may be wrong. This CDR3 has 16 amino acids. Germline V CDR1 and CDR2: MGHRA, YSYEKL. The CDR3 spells CASSQEMRLADYEQYF. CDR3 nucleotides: TGCGCCAGCAGCCAAGAGATGAGACTAGCAGACTACGAGCAGTACTTC.

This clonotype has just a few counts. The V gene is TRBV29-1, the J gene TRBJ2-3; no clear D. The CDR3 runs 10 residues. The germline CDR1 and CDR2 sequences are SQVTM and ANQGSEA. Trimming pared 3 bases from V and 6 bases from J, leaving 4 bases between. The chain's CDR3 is CSVEGDTQYF. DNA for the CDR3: TGCAGCGTTGAGGGGGATACGCAGTATTTT.

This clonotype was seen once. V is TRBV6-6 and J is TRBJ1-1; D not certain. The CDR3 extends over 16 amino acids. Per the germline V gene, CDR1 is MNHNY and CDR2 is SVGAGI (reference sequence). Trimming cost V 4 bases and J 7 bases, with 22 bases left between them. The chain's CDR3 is CASSLGPQVGYNEAFF. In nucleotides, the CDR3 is TGTGCCAGCAGTTTGGGCCCCCAAGTAGGGTACAATGAAGCTTTCTTT.

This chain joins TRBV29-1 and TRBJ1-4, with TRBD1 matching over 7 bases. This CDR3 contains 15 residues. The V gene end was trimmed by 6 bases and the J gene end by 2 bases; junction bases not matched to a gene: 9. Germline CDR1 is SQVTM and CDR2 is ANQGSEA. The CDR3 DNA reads TGCAGCGTCTTACTCCGGGACAGCACTAATGAAAAACTGTTTTTT. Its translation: CSVLLRDSTNEKLFF.

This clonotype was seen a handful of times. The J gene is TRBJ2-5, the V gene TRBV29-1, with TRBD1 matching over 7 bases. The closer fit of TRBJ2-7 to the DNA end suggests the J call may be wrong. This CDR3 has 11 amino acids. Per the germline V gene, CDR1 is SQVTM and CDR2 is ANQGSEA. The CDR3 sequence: CSIGTATEQYF. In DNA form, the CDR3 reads TGCAGCATCGGGACAGCTACCGAGCAGTACTTC.